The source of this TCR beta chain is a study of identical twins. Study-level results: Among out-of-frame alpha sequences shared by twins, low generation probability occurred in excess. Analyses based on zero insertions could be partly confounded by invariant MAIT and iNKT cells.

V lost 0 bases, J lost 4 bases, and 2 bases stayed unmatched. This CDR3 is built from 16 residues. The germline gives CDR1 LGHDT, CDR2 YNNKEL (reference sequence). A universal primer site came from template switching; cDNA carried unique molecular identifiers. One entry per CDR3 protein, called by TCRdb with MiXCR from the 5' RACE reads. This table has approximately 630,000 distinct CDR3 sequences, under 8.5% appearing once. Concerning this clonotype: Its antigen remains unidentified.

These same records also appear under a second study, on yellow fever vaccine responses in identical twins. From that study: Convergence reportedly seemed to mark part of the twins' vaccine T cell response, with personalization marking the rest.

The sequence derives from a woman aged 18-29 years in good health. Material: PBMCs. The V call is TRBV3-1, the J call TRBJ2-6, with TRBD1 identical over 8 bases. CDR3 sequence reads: CASSQETGVGANVLTF. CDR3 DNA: TGTGCCAGCAGCCAAGAGACAGGGGTAGGGGCCAACGTCCTGACTTTC.